The clone carrying this T cell receptor beta chain was seen only a few times. TCRdb keeps only in-frame clones here, not all; method: immunoSEQ multiplex PCR. This table has around 160,000 clones, about four fifths appearing once. The data derive from a study of cytotoxic CD8 clonotypes in ibrutinib-treated CLL. Study overall: Patients attained roughly 25 partial and 2 complete responses; at median 68 months, around 14 remained remitted while roughly 12 progressed.

This TCR came from a human donor with chronic lymphocytic leukemia. Sample: PBMCs, taken after 12 months of ibrutinib treatment.

Here the CDR3 DNA reads TGTGCCAGCAGCGTGAACCCGCGGGGGGATACCTACAATGAGCAGTTCTTC. Protein: CASSVNPRGDTYNEQFF. The chain carries TRBV9 and TRBJ2-1; TRBD2 agrees at 8 bases. V lost 2 bases to trimming and J lost 2 bases; unmatched junction nucleotides: 9. The CDR3 consists of 17 residues. Per germline, CDR1 SGDLS and CDR2 YYNGEE.